This T cell receptor (beta chain) came from a study of regulatory T cells in long-lasting Graves disease. Points from the study as a whole: Persistent disease samples used TRBV28, TRBJ1-2 and TRBJ2-5 preferentially.

Deletions cut 6 bases from V and 6 bases from J, with 13 bases between. The CDR3 spans 13 residues. The germline gives CDR1 KGHSH, CDR2 LQKENI. This clonotype has at least ten counts. Its specificity is unknown. As for time point: newly diagnosed GD, antithyroid drugs for less than 3 months. PBMC-derived RNA was used for the TCR library. The TCR beta library used iRepertoire HTBI primers with Arm-PCR amplification of CDR3. TCRdb reanalysed the multiplex PCR reads using MiXCR and keeps one entry per CDR3 protein. The sample shows 350,000 to 450,000 distinct CDR3 sequences, 14% to 15% of them seen only once. This same sample was also part of a study on T cells in Graves' hyperthyroidism and ophthalmopathy.

This receptor was identified in a woman aged 25 to 39 with Graves disease. The chain uses TRBV18 and TRBJ2-3; a weak D match, TRBD2 (5 bases). Sequences were derived from peripheral blood mononuclear cells (PBMCs), sampled at new diagnosis, from a patient treated with antithyroid drugs. The CDR3 DNA sequence: TGTGCCAGCTCCGACCGGCGGGTGGATACGCAGTATTTT. Translated, it gives CASSDRRVDTQYF. The full variable domain, with the rest looked up from reference TRBV18 and TRBJ2-3, is NAGVMQNPRHLVRRRGQEARLRCSPMKGHSHVYWYRQLPEEGLKFMVYLQKENIIDESGMPKERFSAEFPKEGPSILRIQQVVRGDSAAYFCASSDRRVDTQYFGPGTRLTVL.